These 23 T cell receptor beta chains were sequenced from one sample in a study of T cells after yellow fever vaccination. MiXCR was run by TCRdb on the 5' RACE reads, yielding one entry per CDR3 protein. The sample includes about 85,000 distinct CDR3 sequences, about an eighth seen only once; the top ten take around 25%. The material sequenced was CD8+ T cells not binding an NS4B(214-222) dextramer, sorted from PBMCs, taken about 21 days after the first yellow fever vaccination. The receptors derive from a man aged 18 to 29 who received the YFV17D yellow fever vaccine.

The genes are TRBV4-1 and TRBJ2-2; D could derive from TRBD1 or TRBD2 (7 bases each). V was clipped by 3 bases and J by 5 bases, with 16 bases between them. The CDR3 contains 16 residues. Germline V gives CDR1 MGHRA, CDR2 YSYEKL. CDR3 region: CASSHQAGGGTGELFF. The CDR3 bases are TGCGCCAGCAGCCATCAAGCAGGGGGGGGGACCGGGGAGCTGTTTTTT.

The rearrangement joins TRBV12-3 or TRBV12-4 to TRBJ2-2; 8 bases match TRBD2. This CDR3 has 16 amino acids. The ends lost 4 bases at V and 2 bases at J; junction bases unmatched: 6. The CDR3 DNA follows: TGTGCCAGCAGTTCCCAGCGGGGGCCCAACACCGGGGAGCTGTTTTTT. Its translation: CASSSQRGPNTGELFF.

This clonotype showed up just a few times. The rearrangement joins TRBV18 to TRBJ1-1, with D hard to call. The CDR3 is 15 residues long. V lost 4 bases to trimming and J lost 1 base, with 13 bases between them. Germline CDR1 is KGHSH and CDR2 is LQKENI. For the CDR3, the DNA is TGTGCCAGCTCACGACCGGAGGCCCGGAACACTGAAGCTTTCTTT. Residues: CASSRPEARNTEAFF. Based on the CDR3 plus reference TRBV18 and TRBJ1-1, the full variable domain is NAGVMQNPRHLVRRRGQEARLRCSPMKGHSHVYWYRQLPEEGLKFMVYLQKENIIDESGMPKERFSAEFPKEGPSILRIQQVVRGDSAAYFCASSRPEARNTEAFFGQGTRLTVV.

The chain links TRBV4-3 to TRBJ2-7; no clear D. Germline V gives CDR1 LGHNA, CDR2 YSLEER. This CDR3 contains 18 residues. Trimming stripped 1 base from V and 4 bases from J, with 23 bases between. The CDR3 DNA reads TGCGCCAGCAGCCAAGTTTTTCTCGACTTTAAAATCCCTTACGAGCAGTACTTC. Its translation is CASSQVFLDFKIPYEQYF.

The table lists this clonotype with a few counts. The chain is built from TRBV7-6 and TRBJ2-3, with 8 bases identical to TRBD2. Germline V gene data show CDR1 as SGHVS and CDR2 as FNYEAQ. The CDR3 totals 15 residues. The ends lost 5 bases at V and 4 bases at J; junction bases unmatched: 8. CDR3 DNA sequence: TGTGCCAGCAGCCTCCCGGGGGGGATTGCAGATACGCAGTATTTT. Protein sequence: CASSLPGGIADTQYF.

The chain carries TRBV19 and TRBJ1-1, with 7 nucleotides matching TRBD1. The CDR3 is 15 residues long. V shed 5 bases, J shed 11 bases, and the junction held 17 bases outside the gene matches. Germline V gene data show CDR1 as LNHDA and CDR2 as SQIVND (reference sequence). CDR3: CASSPEVRDSYQAFF. CDR3 sequence (DNA): TGTGCCAGTAGTCCAGAGGTCCGGGACAGTTACCAGGCTTTCTTT.

The chain couples TRBV7-9 to TRBJ2-1; D uncertain. Trimming pared 5 bases from V and 4 bases from J, leaving 12 bases between. The CDR3 totals 14 residues. Looked up from germline, CDR1 is SEHNR and CDR2 is FQNEAQ (reference sequence). In DNA form, the CDR3 reads TGTGCCAGCAGCCCCGACATATCTTACAATGAGCAGTTCTTC. Protein product: CASSPDISYNEQFF.

This clonotype has a handful of counts. V usage is TRBV4-1 and J usage is TRBJ2-7; D call uncertain. This CDR3 is 12 amino acids long. V was trimmed by 4 bases and J by 7 bases, leaving 11 bases between them. Germline CDR1 MGHRA, CDR2 YSYEKL. The CDR3 reads CASSLGSTEQYF. Written as DNA, the CDR3 is TGCGCCAGCAGCCTCGGGTCTACGGAGCAGTACTTC.

This clonotype came up a few times. The V gene is TRBV10-3, the J gene TRBJ2-7, with 8 bases aligning to TRBD1. This CDR3 spans 15 amino acids. Trimming removed 3 bases from V and 3 bases from J; junction bases left unmatched: 7. Germline lookup yields CDR1 ENHRY and CDR2 SYGVKD. CDR3 bases: TGTGCCATCAGTGACGGGACAGGAAGTGTCTACGAGCAGTACTTC. This gives the protein CAISDGTGSVYEQYF.

Ten or more counts support this clonotype. The chain recombines TRBV10-1 with TRBJ2-7; 9 bases are a match to TRBD1. There are 16 residues in the CDR3. Trimming removed 2 bases from V and 5 bases from J; junction bases left unmatched: 10. Germline values: CDR1 WNHNN, CDR2 SYGVQD (reference sequence). The CDR3 DNA reads as TGCGCCAGCAGTGAGATCCGAGGGACAGGGTCCCACGAGCAGTACTTC. As protein: CASSEIRGTGSHEQYF.

A few counts support this clonotype. The gene calls are TRBV3-1 and TRBJ2-5, with D maybe TRBD1 (6 bases). The CDR3 loop spans 15 amino acids. V was shortened by 0 bases and J by 5 bases, with 13 bases between the two germline ends. Germline-derived CDR1 and CDR2 are LGHDT and YNNKEL (reference sequence). CDR3 protein: CASSQENGQRETQYF. The CDR3 DNA reads TGTGCCAGCAGCCAAGAAAACGGACAGCGGGAGACCCAGTACTTC.

V and J are TRBV4-1 and TRBJ1-3; 8 bases line up with TRBD1. Germline assignment: CDR1 MGHRA and CDR2 YSYEKL. V lost 3 bases, J lost 2 bases, and 3 bases stayed unmatched. The CDR3 covers 15 residues. CDR3 sequence: CASSQTGDPGNTIYF. In DNA, the CDR3 is TGCGCCAGCAGCCAGACAGGGGATCCTGGAAACACCATATATTTT.

V gene TRBV5-1 combines with J gene TRBJ2-7, with a tentative D call TRBD1 (6 bases). The V gene's germline CDR1 is SGHRS and CDR2 YFSETQ. The V gene lost 0 bases and the J gene lost 2 bases, with 15 bases spanning the gap. The length of the CDR3 is 16 residues. This chain's CDR3 is CASSLAAVGTTYEQYF. CDR3 coding DNA: TGCGCCAGCAGCTTGGCAGCCGTGGGGACAACCTACGAGCAGTACTTC.

The chain couples TRBV28 to TRBJ2-3, with D uncertain. Germline CDR1 is MDHEN and CDR2 is SYDVKM. V lost 2 bases and J 3 bases, leaving 9 bases between the germline ends. The CDR3 extends over 14 amino acids. CDR3 nucleotide sequence: TGTGCCAGCAGTTTAGGAGCTAGTACAGATACGCAGTATTTT. It specifies CASSLGASTDTQYF. Full variable domain (rest looked up from reference TRBV28 and TRBJ2-3): DVKVTQSSRYLVKRTGEKVFLECVQDMDHENMFWYRQDPGLGLRLIYFSYDVKMKEKGDIPEGYSVSREKKERFSLILESASTNQTSMYLCASSLGASTDTQYFGPGTRLTVL.

This clonotype was recorded once. V gene TRBV5-6 combines with J gene TRBJ2-7; D may be TRBD2 (5 bases). The CDR3 totals 14 residues. Trimming took off 2 bases at V and 2 bases at J, with 11 bases between the two ends. Germline V gene data show CDR1 as SGHDT and CDR2 as YYEEEE. In DNA form, the CDR3 reads TGTGCCAGCAGCTTTGAGACCGGGGCCTACGAGCAGTACTTC. Translated: CASSFETGAYEQYF.

The chain recombines TRBV12-5 with TRBJ1-1; D gene uncertain. CDR3 length equals 14 residues. The ends were cut back, 4 bases at V and 0 bases at J, with 9 bases in the middle. The germline V gene has CDR1 LGHNT and CDR2 FRNRAP. The CDR3 here is CASGYSSLNTEAFF. CDR3 DNA: TGTGCTAGTGGTTACTCGAGTCTGAACACTGAAGCTTTCTTT.

This clonotype was detected only a few times. The chain uses TRBV6-2 or TRBV6-3 and TRBJ2-3, with 8 positions matching TRBD1. The V gene end was trimmed by 4 bases and the J gene end by 3 bases; junction bases not matched to a gene: 0. In germline, CDR1 is MNHEY, CDR2 SVGEGT. This CDR3 spans 13 amino acids. The CDR3 bases are TGTGCCAGCAGTTGGGACAGGACAGATACGCAGTATTTT. Protein sequence: CASSWDRTDTQYF.

This chain joins TRBV7-9 and TRBJ2-7, with TRBD1 identical over 11 bases. The CDR3 is 16 residues long. The germline V gene has CDR1 SEHNR and CDR2 FQNEAQ (reference sequence). V lost 1 base, J lost 7 bases, and 9 bases stayed unmatched. CDR3 DNA sequence: TGTGCCAGCAGCTTAGGGCCGGGACAGGGGGAGCGGGAGCAGTACTTC. This encodes CASSLGPGQGEREQYF.

The genes are TRBV6-1 and TRBJ1-5; the D is unclear. The ends were cut back, 2 bases at V and 4 bases at J, with 9 bases in the middle. Germline V CDR1 and CDR2: MNHNS, SASEGT. There are 14 residues in the CDR3. CDR3 in DNA: TGTGCCAGCAGTGAACCGATCCGGAATCAGCCCCAGCATTTT. Translating it yields CASSEPIRNQPQHF.

This chain uses TRBV6-1 with TRBJ2-7; D ambiguous. Trimming left V 4 bases short and J 2 bases short, with 15 bases between. The CDR3 covers 15 residues. Germline V gene sequence: CDR1 MNHNS, CDR2 SASEGT. The CDR3 DNA sequence: TGTGCCAGCAGTGCCACCCCTGACGAAACCTACGAGCAGTACTTC. Protein sequence: CASSATPDETYEQYF.

J is TRBJ2-1 and V is TRBV4-1, with D maybe TRBD1 (6 bases). Germline CDR1 reads MGHRA; CDR2 reads YSYEKL. V was clipped by 1 base and J by 8 bases, with 18 bases between them. This CDR3 has 16 amino acids. The CDR3 is CASSQGFKGVWYEQFF. DNA for the CDR3: TGCGCCAGCAGCCAAGGCTTTAAGGGGGTATGGTATGAGCAGTTCTTC.

This chain links TRBV27 with TRBJ1-5; no clear D gene. This CDR3 comprises 13 residues. Trimming shortened V by 4 bases and J by 9 bases, and 13 bases separated the two germline ends. Germline CDR1 is MNHEY and CDR2 is SMNVEV (reference sequence). CDR3 sequence reads: CASSYGRLTPQHF. The CDR3 nucleotides are TGTGCCAGCAGTTATGGCCGTTTGACGCCCCAGCATTTT.

There are a few counts of this clonotype. The V and J genes are TRBV5-1 and TRBJ2-2, with a weak D call TRBD2 (5 bases). Trimming took off 1 base at V and 2 bases at J, with 9 bases between the two ends. The germline gives CDR1 SGHRS, CDR2 YFSETQ. This CDR3 is built from 15 residues. CDR3 nucleotide sequence: TGCGCCAGCAGCTTGCGGAGGAGCAACACCGGGGAGCTGTTTTTT. Its protein product is CASSLRRSNTGELFF.